The 28 T cell receptor beta chains listed next were all sequenced from one sample in a study of OX40 agonist ivuxolimab in advanced cancers. The assay was immunoSEQ multiplex PCR, and TCRdb's table has in-frame clones only and misses some. Here the sample spans about 100,000 clones, less than 95% being singletons. Material: CD4+ or CD8+ T cells sorted from blood, obtained in a trial of the OX40 agonist ivuxolimab. All receptors derive from an adult with an advanced solid tumor such as melanoma, head and neck, liver or kidney cancer.

This clone was observed a few times. The chain employs TRBV19 and TRBJ1-2; tentative D call: TRBD1 (5 bases). The CDR3 totals 13 residues. Trimming removed 5 bases from V and 7 bases from J, with 14 bases in between. Germline CDR1 reads LNHDA; CDR2 reads SQIVND (reference sequence). CDR3 residues: CASSSGQARGYTF. CDR3 coding DNA: TGTGCCAGTAGTTCGGGGCAGGCGCGTGGCTACACCTTC. The variable domain in full, with the rest retrieved from reference TRBV19 and TRBJ1-2, is DGGITQSPKYLFRKEGQNVTLSCEQNLNHDAMYWYRQDPGQGLRLIYYSQIVNDFQKGDIAEGYSVSREKKESFPLTVTSAQKNPTAFYLCASSSGQARGYTFGSGTRLTVV.

The chain has TRBV14 and TRBJ2-7; 9 bases match TRBD2. The CDR3 is 18 amino acids. Trimming removed 8 bases from V and 2 bases from J; junction bases left unmatched: 19. CDR1 is SGHDN and CDR2 is FVKESK in the germline V gene. DNA of the CDR3: TGTGCCAGCCAAAAAGTAGCGGGAGAGGGGACGGAAACCTACGAGCAGTACTTC. It translates to CASQKVAGEGTETYEQYF.

The chain combines TRBV4-3 with TRBJ2-3; 10 bases fit TRBD2. In germline, CDR1 is LGHNA, CDR2 YSLEER. V was clipped by 8 bases and J by 1 base; unmatched bases: 6. The CDR3 covers 15 residues. The DNA for the CDR3 is TGCGCCAGCGCTGCTCTAGCGGGGGGCACAGATACGCAGTATTTT. It encodes CASAALAGGTDTQYF.

The J gene is TRBJ2-2, the V gene TRBV5-1; 8 bases match TRBD2. Trimming cost V 4 bases and J 0 bases; bases outside gene matches: 5. This CDR3 has 16 residues. CDR1 SGHRS and CDR2 YFSETQ come from the germline V gene. The chain's CDR3 is CASSLGLAANTGELFF. Here the CDR3 DNA reads TGCGCCAGCAGCCTAGGACTAGCAGCGAACACCGGGGAGCTGTTTTTT.

CDR3 residues: CASSPGLAISEQFF. CDR3 coding DNA: TGTGCCAGCAGTCCGGGACTAGCAATAAGTGAGCAGTTCTTC. The chain combines TRBV27 with TRBJ2-1, with 9 bases fitting TRBD2. This CDR3 region has 14 residues. CDR1 is MNHEY and CDR2 is SMNVEV in the germline V gene (reference sequence). V lost 5 bases to trimming and J lost 9 bases; unmatched junction nucleotides: 8.

The gene calls are TRBV30 and TRBJ2-1; D may be TRBD1 or TRBD2 (5 bases each). V lost 4 bases and J 3 bases, leaving 13 bases between the germline ends. Per germline, CDR1 GTSNPN and CDR2 SVGIG (reference sequence). The CDR3 runs 14 residues. The DNA of the CDR3 is TGTGCCTGGAACCGGGACGGATTCTACAATGAGCAGTTCTTC. Its translation: CAWNRDGFYNEQFF.

The chain uses TRBV2 and TRBJ1-3; TRBD1 matches at 7 bases. The CDR3 covers 14 residues. Germline V CDR1 and CDR2: SNHLY, FYNNEI. V shed 6 bases, J shed 4 bases, and the junction held 6 bases outside the gene matches. The CDR3 spells CASSVTGSGNTIYF. The DNA of the CDR3 is TGTGCCAGCAGCGTGACAGGGTCCGGAAACACCATATATTTT.

V and J are TRBV19 and TRBJ2-4, with a possible D match to TRBD1 (6 bases). This CDR3 has 17 residues. Looked up from germline, CDR1 is LNHDA and CDR2 is SQIVND (reference sequence). V was cut by 3 bases and J by 5 bases, with 20 bases left in between. The CDR3 here is CASSISRGDPRQNIQYF. CDR3 DNA sequence: TGTGCCAGTAGTATTTCCAGGGGTGATCCAAGGCAAAACATTCAGTACTTC.

The chain recombines TRBV7-3 with TRBJ2-2; no reliable D call. Germline V gene data show CDR1 as SGHTA and CDR2 as FQGTGA. Trimming shortened V by 4 bases and J by 0 bases, and 6 bases separated the two germline ends. The CDR3 is 14 residues long. The CDR3 region is CASSSSTNTGELFF. The CDR3 DNA sequence: TGTGCCAGCAGCTCGTCCACGAACACCGGGGAGCTGTTTTTT.

The gene calls are TRBV28 and TRBJ1-2; 11 nucleotides agree with TRBD1. Trimming at V came to 6 bases and at J to 7 bases, leaving 10 bases not matched to a gene. There are 15 residues in the CDR3. From germline, CDR1 is MDHEN and CDR2 SYDVKM. As DNA, the CDR3 is TGTGCCAGCAGGTCTCCGGGACAGGGGGTCTTTGGCTACACCTTC. Its protein is CASRSPGQGVFGYTF.

This sequence joins TRBV6-5 and TRBJ2-3; a possible D gene is TRBD1 (5 bases). This CDR3 has 15 amino acids. Germline loops: CDR1 MNHEY, CDR2 SVGAGI. Trimming cost V 6 bases and J 7 bases, with 20 bases left between them. The DNA for the CDR3 is TGTGCCAGCAGCTCTCAGGGCCCGGCGGTATATACGCAGTATTTT. Its protein product is CASSSQGPAVYTQYF.

This clone was detected only once. This chain links TRBV19 with TRBJ2-3; 8 bases are a match to TRBD2. The length of the CDR3 is 16 residues. Germline values: CDR1 LNHDA, CDR2 SQIVND (reference sequence). Losses at the gene ends were 3 bases for V and 4 bases for J; bases not matched to a gene: 9. CDR3 in amino acids: CASSIFETGGPDTQYF. The CDR3 coding sequence is TGTGCCAGTAGTATTTTCGAGACGGGAGGGCCAGATACGCAGTATTTT.

V and J are TRBV18 and TRBJ2-5; 7 bases fit TRBD2. The germline V gene encodes CDR1 KGHSH and CDR2 LQKENI. J lost 0 bases, V lost 2 bases, and 3 bases had no gene match. The CDR3 has 15 residues. The CDR3 sequence: CASSPSAGDQETQYF. CDR3 sequence (DNA): TGTGCCAGCTCACCATCGGCGGGAGACCAAGAGACCCAGTACTTC.

This rearrangement joins TRBV7-3 to TRBJ2-2; no reliable D call. This CDR3 spans 14 amino acids. CDR1 and CDR2 (germline): SGHTA, FQGTGA. V was pared by 2 bases and J by 0 bases, with 4 bases between. The CDR3 DNA is TGTGCCAGCAGCTTAGGGGCGAACACCGGGGAGCTGTTTTTT. It translates to CASSLGANTGELFF.

This chain links TRBV10-3 with TRBJ2-7; TRBD1 matches 12 bases. Germline loops: CDR1 ENHRY, CDR2 SYGVKD. The CDR3 consists of 15 residues. V was pared by 6 bases and J by 3 bases, with 6 bases of the junction left unmatched. CDR3 sequence: CAISAGTGGIYEQYF. CDR3 DNA sequence: TGTGCCATCAGCGCCGGGACAGGGGGCATCTACGAGCAGTACTTC.

V and J are TRBV30 and TRBJ1-5; 7 nucleotides align to TRBD1. Trimming at V came to 4 bases and at J to 10 bases, leaving 7 bases not matched to a gene. In germline, CDR1 is GTSNPN, CDR2 SVGIG (reference sequence). The CDR3 has 12 residues. The CDR3 DNA sequence: TGTGCCTGGAAGGGGGCCAACCCCCCCCAGCATTTT. Its protein product is CAWKGANPPQHF. Drawing the rest from reference TRBV30 and TRBJ1-5, the complete variable domain is SQTIHQWPATLVQPVGSPLSLECTVEGTSNPNLYWYRQAAGRGLQLLFYSVGIGQISSEVPQNLSASRPQDRQFILSSKKLLLSDSGFYLCAWKGANPPQHFGDGTRLSIL.

J is TRBJ2-7 and V is TRBV6-5; 12 bases agree with TRBD2. The CDR3 consists of 16 residues. CDR1 and CDR2 (germline): MNHEY, SVGAGI. Trimming cost V 3 bases and J 6 bases; bases outside gene matches: 9. The CDR3 DNA is TGTGCCAGCAGTTATAGACTAGCGGGAGCGACGGGCGAGCAGTACTTC. Its protein is CASSYRLAGATGEQYF.

The rearrangement links TRBV30 to TRBJ1-2, with 7 positions matching TRBD1. The CDR3 is made up of 12 amino acids. The germline V gene encodes CDR1 GTSNPN and CDR2 SVGIG (reference sequence). The V and J ends lost 5 bases and 2 bases, in that order; junction bases with no gene match: 2. The CDR3 here is CAWAGQNYGYTF. As DNA, the CDR3 is TGTGCCTGGGCGGGACAGAACTATGGCTACACCTTC.

The genes are TRBV7-2 and TRBJ2-7, with 11 bases fitting TRBD2. The CDR3 sequence is 14 residues long. CDR1 is SGHTA and CDR2 is FQGNSA in the germline V gene. Trimming took 0 bases from V and 6 from J; bases not matched to a gene: 1. The CDR3 protein is CASSLALAGGEQYF. In nucleotides, the CDR3 is TGTGCCAGCAGCTTAGCGCTAGCGGGAGGCGAGCAGTACTTC.

The chain is built from TRBV19 and TRBJ1-1; maybe TRBD1 (5 bases). The CDR3 runs 14 residues. Trimming took off 1 base at V and 6 bases at J, with 12 bases between the two ends. In germline, CDR1 is LNHDA, CDR2 SQIVND (reference sequence). Written as DNA, the CDR3 is TGTGCCAGTAGTATAGGGGGGGGTACCGCTGAAGCTTTCTTT. The encoded protein is CASSIGGGTAEAFF.

This sequence joins TRBV19 and TRBJ1-3; D remains ambiguous. The CDR3 spans 14 residues. The V gene's germline CDR1 is LNHDA and CDR2 SQIVND (reference sequence). The germline V and J ends were trimmed by 8 bases and 0 bases, with 11 bases remaining between them. The CDR3 loop is CASRVEISGNTIYF. CDR3 bases: TGTGCCAGTCGTGTCGAAATCTCTGGAAACACCATATATTTT. The entire variable domain, with the rest obtained from reference TRBV19 and TRBJ1-3, is as follows: DGGITQSPKYLFRKEGQNVTLSCEQNLNHDAMYWYRQDPGQGLRLIYYSQIVNDFQKGDIAEGYSVSREKKESFPLTVTSAQKNPTAFYLCASRVEISGNTIYFGEGSWLTVV.

This clone was recorded a few times. An end of the junction differs from the germline gene, which may be a read error. This chain uses TRBV18 with TRBJ1-2, with 8 bases aligning to TRBD1. Germline lookup yields CDR1 KGHSH and CDR2 LQKENI. The CDR3 runs 12 residues. The CDR3 protein is CASSPGQGEAAF. The CDR3 DNA follows: TGTGCCAGCTCACCCGGACAGGGAGAGGCTGCCTTC.

This clone was seen only once. The chain employs TRBV19 and TRBJ2-1; 12 nucleotides align to TRBD2. The V gene's germline CDR1 is LNHDA and CDR2 SQIVND (reference sequence). V gave up 5 bases and J gave up 7 bases; unmatched junction bases: 18. The CDR3 length is 19 residues. The CDR3 region has the DNA TGTGCCAGTAGTCCTTGGCGGGCTAGCGGGAGGGGAGTGGGGAATGAGCAGTTCTTC. Translated: CASSPWRASGRGVGNEQFF.

This clone was seen a single time. The rearrangement uses TRBV7-2 and TRBJ1-2, with a possible D match to TRBD1 (5 bases). From germline, CDR1 is SGHTA and CDR2 FQGNSA. V was cut by 6 bases and J by 4 bases, with 15 bases left in between. The CDR3 is 14 amino acids. DNA for the CDR3: TGTGCCAGCAGTCCAACCGGCAGGGCCTATGGCTACACCTTC. It yields the protein CASSPTGRAYGYTF.

The chain joins TRBV6-1 to TRBJ2-1; 10 nucleotides align to TRBD1. The trim removed 4 bases at V and 6 bases at J, leaving 9 bases unmatched. The CDR3 covers 16 residues. The germline V gene encodes CDR1 MNHNS and CDR2 SASEGT. CDR3 DNA sequence: TGTGCCAGCAGTGGATCGAGACAGGGGGCCCGCAATGAGCAGTTCTTC. It codes for CASSGSRQGARNEQFF.

The CDR3 reads CAWSGLGSTNEKLFF. The CDR3 DNA reads TGTGCCTGGAGTGGTCTCGGTAGTACTAATGAAAAACTGTTTTTT. The J gene is TRBJ1-4, the V gene TRBV30; no firm D call. Germline lookup yields CDR1 GTSNPN and CDR2 SVGIG (reference sequence). The CDR3 length is 15 residues. Between the trimmed V and J ends, which lost 1 base and 2 bases, there was a span of 11 bases.

The rearrangement links TRBV7-9 to TRBJ2-7; TRBD2 is a possible D gene (5 bases). This CDR3 has 14 residues. The germline V gene has CDR1 SEHNR and CDR2 FQNEAQ (reference sequence). The ends were cut back, 6 bases at V and 3 bases at J, with 15 bases in the middle. The CDR3 region has the DNA TGTGCCAGCAGACGGACTGTCGGGGACTACGAGCAGTACTTC. Amino acid sequence: CASRRTVGDYEQYF. The variable domain in full, completed from reference TRBV7-9 and TRBJ2-7, reads DTGVSQNPRHKITKRGQNVTFRCDPISEHNRLYWYRQTLGQGPEFLTYFQNEAQLEKSRLLSDRFSAERPKGSFSTLEIQRTEQGDSAMYLCASRRTVGDYEQYFGPGTRLTVT.

This clone was detected only a few times. The rearrangement joins TRBV6-1 to TRBJ1-1; D uncertain. This CDR3 has 14 residues. Trimming pared 5 bases from V and 5 bases from J, leaving 15 bases between. In germline, CDR1 is MNHNS, CDR2 SASEGT. The CDR3 DNA follows: TGTGCCAGCAGTTTTATCGACGCGAGGACTGAAGCTTTCTTT. It encodes CASSFIDARTEAFF.